The T cell receptor beta chain under discussion was sequenced for a study of blood T cell repertoires in COVID-19. This clone has only a few counts. This CDR3 spans 18 amino acids. CDR1 is LNHDA and CDR2 is SQIVND in the germline V gene (reference sequence). After removal of 11 bases from V and 3 bases from J, the junction contained 13 bases not matched to a gene. The method was immunoSEQ multiplex PCR; TCRdb's version includes in-frame clones alone and lacks a portion of them. This table holds under 150,000 clones, 75% to 90% found once. What was sequenced was peripheral blood. The V gene is TRBV19, the J gene TRBJ2-2, with 15 bases matching TRBD2. This sequence originates from a human donor in a cohort sampled during active COVID-19. CDR3 loop: CASKPGLAGGPYTGELFF. Here the CDR3 DNA reads TGTGCCTCAAAACCCGGACTAGCGGGGGGGCCGTACACCGGGGAGCTGTTTTTT.